This T cell receptor beta chain was identified in a study of cytomegalovirus exposure and HLA in healthy donors. Looking at the study overall: The roughly 120 million unique TCR beta sequences, from around 200 million T cells, were found by an earlier analysis.

Concerning this clone: The antigen is unknown.

PCR employed 60 Vbeta and 13 Jbeta primers. The repertoire was sequenced with immunoSEQ multiplex PCR; TCRdb's copy has only in-frame clones and lacks some. The sample yields 280,000 or so clones, 80% to 90% seen once. Study conclusions and caveats: Sequencing artifact likely explains a cluster of highly shared sequence variants. For most subjects, TCR beta sequences were reported to predict HLA-A and HLA-B alleles with accuracy.

Looked up from germline, CDR1 is MNHEY and CDR2 is SVGAGI. Trimming shortened V by 3 bases and J by 4 bases, and 13 bases separated the two germline ends. The CDR3 has 15 amino acids. Material for sequencing was PBMCs. This TCR was sampled from a young woman in good health and CMV-seronegative. V and J are TRBV6-5 and TRBJ1-3, with D hard to call. The CDR3 region has the DNA TGTGCCAGCAGTTATAACACGGGGAAAGGAAACACCATATATTTT. Translated, it gives CASSYNTGKGNTIYF.